These 13 T cell receptor beta chains share one sample of origin, sequenced in a study of cytomegalovirus exposure and HLA in healthy donors. The PCR had 60 Vbeta and 13 Jbeta primers. The table came from immunoSEQ multiplex PCR; TCRdb's copy has only in-frame clones and leaves some out. The sample includes roughly 200,000 clones, 9.5% of them seen just once. Sequenced material: PBMCs. Receptors originate from a woman in her 30s in good health and CMV-seropositive.

This sequence joins TRBV19 and TRBJ2-7; 14 positions agree with TRBD2. CDR3 length equals 18 residues. CDR1 and CDR2 from the germline V gene are LNHDA and SQIVND (reference sequence). V gave up 3 bases and J gave up 8 bases; unmatched junction bases: 15. CDR3 nucleotides: TGTGCCAGTAGTATGGGGACAGCGTCCGGGACTAGCGGGAGTAAGCAGTACTTC. This encodes CASSMGTASGTSGSKQYF. Full variable domain (outside the CDR3, taken from reference TRBV19 and TRBJ2-7): DGGITQSPKYLFRKEGQNVTLSCEQNLNHDAMYWYRQDPGQGLRLIYYSQIVNDFQKGDIAEGYSVSREKKESFPLTVTSAQKNPTAFYLCASSMGTASGTSGSKQYFGPGTRLTVT.

V usage is TRBV5-5 and J usage is TRBJ2-7; D may be TRBD1 (5 bases). V was pared by 1 base and J by 0 bases, with 8 bases between. The CDR3 runs to 14 residues. Germline V gives CDR1 SGHKS, CDR2 YYEKEE (reference sequence). CDR3 DNA: TGTGCCAGCAGCTTGTGGGGCCTCTCCTACGAGCAGTACTTC. Amino acids: CASSLWGLSYEQYF.

A few counts support this clone. The J gene is TRBJ1-2, the V gene TRBV19; D is unclear. Trimming stripped 2 bases from V and 4 bases from J, with 14 bases between. The CDR3 runs to 15 residues. From germline, CDR1 is LNHDA and CDR2 SQIVND (reference sequence). DNA of the CDR3: TGTGCCAGTAGTATACGGGATAAACTGGGCTATGGCTACACCTTC. Amino acids: CASSIRDKLGYGYTF. The whole variable domain, remainder taken from reference TRBV19 and TRBJ1-2, is DGGITQSPKYLFRKEGQNVTLSCEQNLNHDAMYWYRQDPGQGLRLIYYSQIVNDFQKGDIAEGYSVSREKKESFPLTVTSAQKNPTAFYLCASSIRDKLGYGYTFGSGTRLTVV.

The genes are TRBV12-5 and TRBJ2-7, with 11 bases aligning to TRBD2. The CDR3 has 15 residues. Trimming took 7 bases from V and 5 from J; bases not matched to a gene: 10. Germline loops: CDR1 LGHNT, CDR2 FRNRAP. CDR3 nucleotide sequence: TGTGCTAGTGATTTTAGCGGGAGGGCCTTTAACGAGCAGTACTTC. It encodes CASDFSGRAFNEQYF.

This clone has more than one count but fewer than ten. This chain links TRBV9 with TRBJ2-1; 10 bases match TRBD2. The length of the CDR3 is 17 residues. Trimming took 1 base from V and 0 from J; bases not matched to a gene: 4. CDR1 is SGDLS and CDR2 is YYNGEE in the germline V gene. CDR3 protein: CASSVMTSGPSYNEQFF. The CDR3 DNA sequence: TGTGCCAGCAGCGTAATGACTAGCGGGCCCTCCTACAATGAGCAGTTCTTC.

The gene calls are TRBV11-2 and TRBJ2-7; D is possibly TRBD2 (7 bases). The CDR3 is 13 amino acids. V lost 4 bases, J lost 6 bases, and 13 bases lay in between. In germline, CDR1 is SGHAT, CDR2 FQNNGV. The CDR3 is CASSSTRGLEQYF. DNA for the CDR3: TGTGCCAGCAGCTCGACGCGGGGGCTCGAGCAGTACTTC.

In this sample, this clone turned up a few times. This chain links TRBV5-1 with TRBJ2-3, with TRBD1 as a possible D gene (5 bases). Trimming left V 0 bases short and J 2 bases short, with 10 bases between. CDR1 and CDR2 from the germline V gene are SGHRS and YFSETQ. The CDR3 runs to 15 residues. CDR3 amino acids: CASSLDPGNTDTQYF. The CDR3 DNA follows: TGCGCCAGCAGCTTGGACCCAGGGAACACAGATACGCAGTATTTT.

The chain links TRBV7-9 to TRBJ2-7; a weak D match, TRBD2 (7 bases). This CDR3 has 12 amino acids. Germline CDR1 SEHNR, CDR2 FQNEAQ (reference sequence). Trimming took off 5 bases at V and 4 bases at J, with 9 bases between the two ends. The CDR3 DNA follows: TGTGCCAGCAGCAGGGGGGGGTACGAGCAGTACTTC. It yields the protein CASSRGGYEQYF.

The chain combines TRBV7-8 with TRBJ2-7, with 8 bases that match TRBD2. The CDR3 is made up of 15 amino acids. The V gene's germline CDR1 is SGHVS and CDR2 FQNEAQ. Trimming at V came to 2 bases and at J to 7 bases, leaving 10 bases not matched to a gene. The CDR3, as DNA: TGTGCCAGCAGCTTATCCCTAGCGGGTTTGGGGGAGCAGTACTTC. Its protein product is CASSLSLAGLGEQYF.

A few counts support this clone. The V call is TRBV19, the J call TRBJ2-5; D is perhaps TRBD1 (6 bases). CDR3 length: 15 residues. The germline CDR1 and CDR2 sequences are LNHDA and SQIVND (reference sequence). The V end was cut by 3 bases, the J end by 5 bases, with 16 bases between. The CDR3 sequence: CASSIGGQSSETQYF. In nucleotides, the CDR3 is TGTGCCAGTAGTATTGGAGGACAGAGCTCTGAGACCCAGTACTTC.

This clone was seen a handful of times. The chain links TRBV7-9 to TRBJ2-1; tentative D call: TRBD2 (5 bases). The CDR3 loop spans 14 amino acids. V was shortened by 5 bases and J by 4 bases, with 12 bases between the two germline ends. CDR1 is SEHNR, CDR2 FQNEAQ, per germline (reference sequence). This CDR3 reads CASSHRGPYNEQFF. The CDR3 DNA follows: TGTGCCAGCAGCCATAGAGGGCCGTACAATGAGCAGTTCTTC.

The chain has TRBV2 and TRBJ2-1; 7 bases are a match to TRBD1. Germline V gene lookup returns CDR1 SNHLY and CDR2 FYNNEI. The CDR3 has 15 residues. J was trimmed by 0 bases and V by 7 bases; bases with no gene match: 6. The CDR3 loop is CASIHRDSSYNEQFF. The DNA of the CDR3 is TGTGCCAGCATACACCGGGACAGCTCCTACAATGAGCAGTTCTTC.

This clone was detected a few times. V and J are TRBV2 and TRBJ2-6; maybe TRBD1 (5 bases). The CDR3 is 17 amino acids. Germline V CDR1 and CDR2: SNHLY, FYNNEI. The V gene lost 6 bases and the J gene lost 2 bases, with 17 bases spanning the gap. The CDR3: CASSPAPQGAGANVLTF. The DNA for the CDR3 is TGTGCCAGCAGCCCGGCCCCTCAGGGTGCTGGGGCCAACGTCCTGACTTTC.